Below, one TCR beta chain is given with its context. This entry is derived from a study of blood T cell repertoires in COVID-19. Study-level background: The United States, Italy and Spain were the sources of the acute and convalescent COVID-19 samples. PBMCs, B-cell-depleted T cells, or T cells were the source of the cDNA or gDNA that made up the material.

The protocol was immunoSEQ multiplex PCR, while the TCRdb copy is restricted to in-frame clones and leaves out a portion. The sample consists of fewer than 350,000 clones, around 81% of them appearing once. The CDR3 runs to 15 residues. Per germline, CDR1 LNHDA and CDR2 SQIVND (reference sequence). Trimming cost V 6 bases and J 3 bases, with 17 bases left between them. The sample taken for sequencing was peripheral blood. The chain couples TRBV19 to TRBJ1-2; tentatively, D is TRBD1 (5 bases). The receptor's source is a woman aged 50 to 60 with active or convalescent COVID-19. The DNA for the CDR3 is TGTGCCAGTAGCAATGACAGCGATTCCTACTATGGCTACACCTTC. Translated, it gives CASSNDSDSYYGYTF.